This entry is about one T cell receptor beta chain. It was with 60 Vbeta and 13 Jbeta primers that the PCR ran. Sequencing used immunoSEQ multiplex PCR; TCRdb keeps in-frame clones, though not all of them. Of 150,000 to 180,000 clones in the sample, about 76% were seen once. The entry originates in a study of cytomegalovirus exposure and HLA in healthy donors. CDR1 KGHSH and CDR2 LQKENI come from the germline V gene. This CDR3 spans 15 amino acids. Deletions cut 3 bases from V and 1 base from J, with 12 bases between. This TCR was recovered from a young man in good health and CMV-seropositive. Sequencing was performed on PBMCs. The V and J genes are TRBV18 and TRBJ1-1; a possible D gene is TRBD1 (5 bases). CDR3 residues: CASSPRTLKNTEAFF. The CDR3 DNA reads TGTGCCAGCTCACCTCGGACACTTAAGAACACTGAAGCTTTCTTT.